The 24 T cell receptor beta chains given below trace back to one sample, sequenced in a study of cytomegalovirus exposure and HLA in healthy donors. PCR primers comprised 60 Vbeta and 13 Jbeta primers. The assay was immunoSEQ multiplex PCR, and TCRdb's table has in-frame clones only and misses some. The profile shows around 90,000 clones, 75% to 90% of them singletons. The specimen was PBMCs. These receptors were taken from a man in his forties or fifties in good health and CMV-seropositive.

Worth noting for this clone: A junction boundary mismatches the germline segment, possibly from a read error. The gene calls are TRBV7-9 and TRBJ1-1; maybe TRBD1 (6 bases). The germline V gene has CDR1 SEHNR and CDR2 FQNEAQ (reference sequence). This CDR3 spans 16 amino acids. CDR3 in DNA: TGTTCCAGCAGCTTAGGATTAGACAGGAAGAACACTGAAGCTTTCTTT. Protein: CSSSLGLDRKNTEAFF.

V is TRBV4-1 and J is TRBJ1-1; weak D call: TRBD1 (5 bases). The CDR3 contains 15 residues. Trimming stripped 0 bases from V and 3 bases from J, with 11 bases between. From germline, CDR1 is MGHRA and CDR2 YSYEKL. The CDR3 nucleotides read TGCGCCAGCAGCCAAGACGGTCAAGGGGACACTGAAGCTTTCTTT. Protein: CASSQDGQGDTEAFF.

The gene calls are TRBV7-2 and TRBJ2-5; D possibly corresponds to TRBD2 (6 bases). Germline assignment: CDR1 SGHTA and CDR2 FQGNSA. The CDR3 is 14 residues long. Trimming left V 4 bases short and J 2 bases short, with 11 bases between. CDR3 coding DNA: TGTGCCAGCAGCTCCAGGAGGGGTCAAGAGACCCAGTACTTC. Amino acid sequence: CASSSRRGQETQYF.

V and J are TRBV30 and TRBJ2-6; no firm D call. CDR1 and CDR2 (germline): GTSNPN, SVGIG (reference sequence). The CDR3 is made up of 11 amino acids. Deletions cut 7 bases from V and 13 bases from J, with 14 bases between. CDR3 in amino acids: CASGGTYVLTF. In DNA form, the CDR3 reads TGTGCCTCGGGTGGAACATATGTCCTGACTTTC. Using reference TRBV30 and TRBJ2-6 for the parts outside the CDR3, the full variable domain is SQTIHQWPATLVQPVGSPLSLECTVEGTSNPNLYWYRQAAGRGLQLLFYSVGIGQISSEVPQNLSASRPQDRQFILSSKKLLLSDSGFYLCASGGTYVLTFGAGSRLTVL.

This clone was seen only a few times. V gene TRBV18 combines with J gene TRBJ2-2; 7 bases agree with TRBD2. CDR1 is KGHSH, CDR2 LQKENI, per germline. This CDR3 contains 16 residues. The ends lost 8 bases at V and 1 base at J; junction bases unmatched: 10. This CDR3 is CASTLLLAVNTGELFF. The DNA for the CDR3 is TGTGCCAGCACCTTACTGCTAGCGGTGAACACCGGGGAGCTGTTTTTT.

J is TRBJ2-1 and V is TRBV7-3; 9 nucleotides align to TRBD2. V lost 5 bases, J lost 1 base, and 6 bases stayed unmatched. The CDR3 is made up of 16 amino acids. Per germline, CDR1 SGHTA and CDR2 FQGTGA. The CDR3 protein is CASSLMGLASYNEQFF. The CDR3 DNA follows: TGTGCCAGCAGCCTAATGGGACTAGCTTCCTACAATGAGCAGTTCTTC. Supplemented by reference TRBV7-3 and TRBJ2-1, the full variable domain reads GAGVSQTPSNKVTEKGKYVELRCDPISGHTALYWYRQSLGQGPEFLIYFQGTGAADDSGLPNDRFFAVRPEGSVSTLKIQRTERGDSAVYLCASSLMGLASYNEQFFGPGTRLTVL.

The J gene is TRBJ2-5, the V gene TRBV2; D is unresolved. Trimming took 5 bases from V and 5 from J, leaving 9 bases between them. The CDR3 totals 12 residues. Germline V gene lookup returns CDR1 SNHLY and CDR2 FYNNEI. CDR3 loop: CASSPRLETQYF. As DNA, the CDR3 is TGTGCCAGCAGTCCCCGACTGGAGACCCAGTACTTC.

This chain uses TRBV5-6 with TRBJ2-7, with 9 bases identical to TRBD2. The CDR3 spans 16 residues. Unmatched junction bases numbered 11, after V lost 3 bases and J lost 4 bases. Germline CDR1 SGHDT, CDR2 YYEEEE. The CDR3 nucleotides are TGTGCCAGCAGCTACTCTACCGGGACTAGCCTATACGAGCAGTACTTC. It specifies CASSYSTGTSLYEQYF. Supplemented by reference TRBV5-6 and TRBJ2-7, the full variable domain reads DAGVTQSPTHLIKTRGQQVTLRCSPKSGHDTVSWYQQALGQGPQFIFQYYEEEERQRGNFPDRFSGHQFPNYSSELNVNALLLGDSALYLCASSYSTGTSLYEQYFGPGTRLTVT.

V usage is TRBV6-5 and J usage is TRBJ2-1, with 13 positions matching TRBD2. Trimming at V came to 5 bases and at J to 10 bases, leaving 5 bases not matched to a gene. The CDR3 is 14 amino acids. Germline-derived CDR1 and CDR2 are MNHEY and SVGAGI. For the CDR3, the DNA is TGTGCCAGCAGTAGGACTAGCGGGAGTACGGAGCAGTTCTTC. This codes for CASSRTSGSTEQFF.

This chain uses TRBV27 with TRBJ2-7; perhaps TRBD2 as D (6 bases). The CDR3 extends over 14 amino acids. In germline, CDR1 is MNHEY, CDR2 SMNVEV (reference sequence). V was clipped by 5 bases and J by 0 bases, with 11 bases between them. The CDR3 DNA reads as TGTGCCAGCAGTAGGGACTCTCTCTCCTACGAGCAGTACTTC. Its protein is CASSRDSLSYEQYF.

The chain combines TRBV27 with TRBJ1-4; D is ambiguous. CDR1 is MNHEY and CDR2 is SMNVEV in the germline V gene (reference sequence). V lost 4 bases and J lost 0, with 9 bases in between. This CDR3 is built from 15 residues. The CDR3: CASSSSGATNEKLFF. As DNA, the CDR3 is TGTGCCAGCAGTTCAAGTGGAGCAACTAATGAAAAACTGTTTTTT.

The rearrangement links TRBV25-1 to TRBJ1-1, with D unresolved. Trimming removed 5 bases from V and 3 bases from J, with 7 bases in between. The CDR3 spans 12 residues. The germline CDR1 and CDR2 sequences are MGHDK and SYGVNS. The DNA for the CDR3 is TGTGCCAGCAGTACCAGATACACTGAAGCTTTCTTT. This gives the protein CASSTRYTEAFF.

The rearrangement joins TRBV7-3 to TRBJ2-5; 7 nucleotides line up with TRBD1. The assigned J gene may be wrong: the sequence end matches TRBJ2-7 better. Germline values: CDR1 SGHTA, CDR2 FQGTGA. The CDR3 sequence is 14 residues long. This CDR3 is CASSLQGSTSEQYF. For the CDR3, the DNA is TGTGCCAGCAGCCTACAGGGGTCCACCTCCGAGCAGTACTTC.

This clone was detected once. This chain uses TRBV20-1 with TRBJ2-7; no clear D. This CDR3 is 11 amino acids long. The V and J ends lost 3 bases and 6 bases respectively, with 9 bases between them. Germline CDR1 is DFQATT and CDR2 is SNEGSKA (reference sequence). The CDR3 nucleotides are TGCAGTGCTAGTATCCAGGCCGAGCAGTACTTC. This gives the protein CSASIQAEQYF.

The V call is TRBV7-6, the J call TRBJ2-1; TRBD1 aligns across 8 bases. Per germline, CDR1 SGHVS and CDR2 FNYEAQ. This CDR3 spans 13 amino acids. V shed 5 bases and J 9 bases; nucleotides not matched to a gene: 6. The chain's CDR3 is CASSSGQGSEQFF. Here the CDR3 DNA reads TGTGCCAGCAGCAGCGGACAGGGTAGTGAGCAGTTCTTC.

V usage is TRBV7-6 and J usage is TRBJ2-1; 7 nucleotides align to TRBD2. Trimming at V came to 5 bases and at J to 3 bases, leaving 7 bases not matched to a gene. Germline loops: CDR1 SGHVS, CDR2 FNYEAQ. The CDR3 extends over 15 amino acids. CDR3 sequence (DNA): TGTGCCAGCAGCCCTCCGGGACTAAACTACAATGAGCAGTTCTTC. This translates into CASSPPGLNYNEQFF.

This sequence joins TRBV7-9 and TRBJ2-6; TRBD1 aligns across 8 bases. The germline V gene has CDR1 SEHNR and CDR2 FQNEAQ (reference sequence). The CDR3 has 15 residues. Germline trimming cut 5 bases from V and 2 bases from J; bases unmatched to any gene: 2. The CDR3 coding sequence is TGTGCCAGCAGCATGACAGGGGCTGGGGCCAACGTCCTGACTTTC. This encodes CASSMTGAGANVLTF.

V and J are TRBV2 and TRBJ2-3, with 7 bases lining up with TRBD1. Germline-derived CDR1 and CDR2 are SNHLY and FYNNEI. The J segment lost 0 bases and the V segment lost 4 bases, leaving 1 base of the junction unmatched. This CDR3 has 14 amino acids. CDR3 nucleotides: TGTGCCAGCAGTGGACAGGGAAGCACAGATACGCAGTATTTT. The encoded protein is CASSGQGSTDTQYF.

This sequence joins TRBV18 and TRBJ2-5; TRBD1 agrees at 7 bases. Losses at the gene ends were 6 bases for V and 5 bases for J; bases not matched to a gene: 9. The CDR3 is 14 residues long. Germline lookup yields CDR1 KGHSH and CDR2 LQKENI. CDR3: CASSRGTATETQYF. For the CDR3, the DNA is TGTGCCAGCTCCCGAGGGACAGCCACGGAGACCCAGTACTTC.

V usage is TRBV7-8 and J usage is TRBJ2-5; 8 bases agree with TRBD2. Per the germline V gene, CDR1 is SGHVS and CDR2 is FQNEAQ. The J segment lost 2 bases and the V segment lost 4 bases, leaving 12 bases of the junction unmatched. There are 17 residues in the CDR3. CDR3 residues: CASSSRGGRKEQETQYF. Written as DNA, the CDR3 is TGTGCCAGCAGCTCCCGGGGGGGGAGAAAAGAACAAGAGACCCAGTACTTC.

This chain connects TRBV14 to TRBJ2-3, with 9 bases matching TRBD2. The CDR3 totals 18 residues. J gave up 5 bases and V 4 bases, and 16 bases lay outside the gene matches. The germline CDR1 and CDR2 sequences are SGHDN and FVKESK. Here the CDR3 DNA reads TGTGCCAGCAGCCCTATTCGGGGGTTAGCGGGAGATTTAGATACGCAGTATTTT. Protein: CASSPIRGLAGDLDTQYF.

This sequence joins TRBV5-1 and TRBJ1-4; possible D gene TRBD1, 6 bases. CDR3 length equals 16 residues. The V end lost 0 bases, the J end lost 4 bases, and 13 bases lay between the germline ends. Per germline, CDR1 SGHRS and CDR2 YFSETQ. In DNA, the CDR3 is TGCGCCAGCAGCTTGGTGGCAGGGGTGATTAATGAAAAACTGTTTTTT. It specifies CASSLVAGVINEKLFF.

J is TRBJ2-4 and V is TRBV11-3, with a possible D match to TRBD2 (5 bases). The germline CDR1 and CDR2 sequences are SGHNT and YENEEA. The CDR3 covers 15 residues. The ends were cut back, 1 base at V and 0 bases at J, with 7 bases in the middle. CDR3 loop: CASSLGGRAKNIQYF. The CDR3 DNA reads TGTGCCAGCAGCTTAGGAGGGAGAGCCAAAAACATTCAGTACTTC.

The rearrangement joins TRBV5-1 to TRBJ2-3; 7 bases agree with TRBD2. The length of the CDR3 is 15 residues. The V segment lost 5 bases and the J segment 4 bases; nucleotides outside the gene matches: 10. Per germline, CDR1 SGHRS and CDR2 YFSETQ. CDR3 sequence: CASRIGGSEADTQYF. The CDR3 coding sequence is TGCGCCAGCAGAATTGGCGGGAGTGAGGCAGATACGCAGTATTTT.